Shown below are 9 T cell receptor beta chains from a single sample sequenced in a study of cytomegalovirus exposure and HLA in healthy donors (dated by TCRdb to 2015 to 2018). The library was obtained by the immunoSEQ multiplex PCR assay. For the multiplex PCR, a mixture combining 60 forward primers for TCR Vbeta segments and 13 reverse primers for TCR Jbeta segments was used. In TCRdb, the immuneACCESS table is reduced to in-frame sequences with V and J assigned. These tables do not hold every clone; where another copy was compared, an unresolved V gene accounts for under half, and the others remain unexplained. The sample table contains tens of thousands of clones; only one count was recorded for about two thirds of them. Approximately 19% of the sample belongs to the ten largest clones. The sequencing sample was made of PBMCs. These receptors originate from a woman aged 55-70 years in good health and CMV-seropositive.

The gene calls are TRBV6-5 and TRBJ1-2, with D tentatively TRBD1 (5 bases). The CDR3 runs 16 residues. Germline assignment: CDR1 MNHEY and CDR2 SVGAGI. V shed 2 bases and J shed 3 bases, with 16 bases lying between them. The CDR3, as DNA: TGTGCCAGCAGTTACGGGACTCCGGTAACCTACTATGGCTACACCTTC. Its translation is CASSYGTPVTYYGYTF.

The rearrangement joins TRBV7-2 to TRBJ1-1; TRBD1 matches at 9 bases. V trimming: 4 bases; J trimming: 6 bases; junction bases outside the gene matches: 6. This CDR3 is built from 14 residues. CDR1 is SGHTA, CDR2 FQGNSA, per germline. CDR3 in amino acids: CASSSKQGAPEAFF. CDR3 coding DNA: TGTGCCAGCAGCTCCAAACAGGGGGCTCCTGAAGCTTTCTTT.

This clone has just a few counts. This rearrangement joins TRBV18 to TRBJ2-7, with unresolved D. The CDR3 is 11 residues long. The germline CDR1 and CDR2 sequences are KGHSH and LQKENI. V lost 5 bases and J lost 7, with 9 bases in between. The CDR3 DNA sequence: TGTGCCAGCTCAGATGGCGGAGAGCAGTACTTC. Its protein is CASSDGGEQYF.

This clone has only one observation. This chain links TRBV14 with TRBJ2-2, with D tentatively TRBD2 (5 bases). CDR3 length: 13 residues. Germline V lookup: CDR1 SGHDN, CDR2 FVKESK. Trimming cost V 10 bases and J 2 bases, with 11 bases left between them. The chain's CDR3 is CAIKEDNTGELFF. The CDR3 DNA sequence: TGTGCCATCAAGGAGGATAACACCGGGGAGCTGTTTTTT.

The gene calls are TRBV5-6 and TRBJ2-1; the D is unclear. Germline-derived CDR1 and CDR2 are SGHDT and YYEEEE. Trimming cost V 1 base and J 0 bases, with 11 bases left between them. The CDR3 is 16 amino acids. The CDR3 sequence: CASSLYGRSSYNEQFF. CDR3 nucleotide sequence: TGTGCCAGCAGCTTGTACGGTAGAAGCTCCTACAATGAGCAGTTCTTC.

V and J are TRBV9 and TRBJ1-1; D gene unclear. Deletions cut 2 bases from V and 2 bases from J, with 7 bases between. From germline, CDR1 is SGDLS and CDR2 YYNGEE. This CDR3 is built from 13 residues. This CDR3 is CASSVEGNTEAFF. CDR3 sequence (DNA): TGTGCCAGCAGCGTGGAGGGAAACACTGAAGCTTTCTTT.

This clone was observed a single time. The rearrangement joins TRBV30 to TRBJ2-3; tentative D call: TRBD1 (6 bases). Trimming took off 5 bases at V and 2 bases at J, with 14 bases between the two ends. CDR1 and CDR2 from the germline V gene are GTSNPN and SVGIG (reference sequence). This CDR3 has 14 amino acids. The CDR3 DNA is TGTGCCTGGGCTACAGGGCCTAACACAGATACGCAGTATTTT. It codes for CAWATGPNTDTQYF.

The chain recombines TRBV4-3 with TRBJ2-3; D not certain. Germline V CDR1 and CDR2: LGHNA, YSLEER. V lost 0 bases to trimming and J lost 0 bases, with 13 bases between them. The CDR3 loop spans 17 amino acids. The CDR3 nucleotides read TGCGCCAGCAGCCAAGACCGAGGTGCAGCTAGCACAGATACGCAGTATTTT. Amino acids: CASSQDRGAASTDTQYF.

This clone is a singleton in its sample. V gene TRBV9 combines with J gene TRBJ2-5; D gene unclear. Germline V gene lookup returns CDR1 SGDLS and CDR2 YYNGEE. This CDR3 region has 13 residues. Trimming stripped 0 bases from V and 4 bases from J, with 7 bases between. CDR3 region: CASSVGSRETQYF. For the CDR3, the DNA is TGTGCCAGCAGCGTAGGCAGTCGAGAGACCCAGTACTTC. The entire variable domain, with the rest obtained from reference TRBV9 and TRBJ2-5, is as follows: DSGVTQTPKHLITATGQRVTLRCSPRSGDLSVYWYQQSLDQGLQFLIQYYNGEERAKGNILERFSAQQFPDLHSELNLSSLELGDSALYFCASSVGSRETQYFGPGTRLLVL.